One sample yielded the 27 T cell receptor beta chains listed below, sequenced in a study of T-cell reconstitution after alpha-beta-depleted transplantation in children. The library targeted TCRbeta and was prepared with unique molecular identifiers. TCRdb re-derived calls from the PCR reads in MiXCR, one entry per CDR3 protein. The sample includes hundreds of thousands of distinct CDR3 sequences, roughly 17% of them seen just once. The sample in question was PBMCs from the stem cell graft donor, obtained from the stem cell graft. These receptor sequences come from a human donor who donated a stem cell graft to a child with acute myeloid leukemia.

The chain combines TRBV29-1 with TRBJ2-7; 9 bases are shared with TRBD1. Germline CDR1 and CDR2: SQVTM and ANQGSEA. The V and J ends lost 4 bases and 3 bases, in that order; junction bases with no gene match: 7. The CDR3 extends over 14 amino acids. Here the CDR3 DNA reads TGCAGCGTTGGCAGGACAGGGGCGCTCTACGAGCAGTACTTC. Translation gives CSVGRTGALYEQYF.

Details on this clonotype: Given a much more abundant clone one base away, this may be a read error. CDR3 sequence reads: CSARDGVGHYNEQFF. The CDR3 bases are TGCAGTGCTAGAGATGGGGTGGGACATTATAATGAGCAGTTCTTC. The J gene is TRBJ2-1, the V gene TRBV20-1, with D possibly matching TRBD1 (6 bases). CDR3 size: 15 residues. The ends were cut back, 0 bases at V and 7 bases at J, with 16 bases in the middle. Germline V gives CDR1 DFQATT, CDR2 SNEGSKA (reference sequence).

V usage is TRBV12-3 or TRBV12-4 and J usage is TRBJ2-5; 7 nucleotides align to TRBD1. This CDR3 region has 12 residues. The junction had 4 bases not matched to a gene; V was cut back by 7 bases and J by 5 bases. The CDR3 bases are TGTGCCAGCAACTTGGACAGGGAGACCCAGTACTTC. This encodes CASNLDRETQYF.

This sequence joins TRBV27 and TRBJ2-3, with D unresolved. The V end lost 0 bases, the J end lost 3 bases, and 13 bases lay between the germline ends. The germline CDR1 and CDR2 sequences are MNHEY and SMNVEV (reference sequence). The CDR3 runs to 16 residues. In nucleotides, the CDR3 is TGTGCCAGCAGTTTATCGAAATGGGATAGAACAGATACGCAGTATTTT. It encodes CASSLSKWDRTDTQYF.

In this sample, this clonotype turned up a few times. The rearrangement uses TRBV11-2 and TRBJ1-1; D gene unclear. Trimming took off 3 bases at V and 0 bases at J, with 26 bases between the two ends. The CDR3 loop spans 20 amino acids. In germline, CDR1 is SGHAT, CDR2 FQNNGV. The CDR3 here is CASSFPKEVQIDYMNTEAFF. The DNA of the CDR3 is TGTGCCAGCAGCTTTCCAAAGGAGGTACAGATCGATTACATGAACACTGAAGCTTTCTTT.

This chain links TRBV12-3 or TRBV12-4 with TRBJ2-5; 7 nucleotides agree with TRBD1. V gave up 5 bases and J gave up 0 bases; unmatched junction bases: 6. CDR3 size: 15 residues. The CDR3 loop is CASSDPGQYQETQYF. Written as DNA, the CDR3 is TGTGCCAGCAGTGATCCGGGACAGTACCAAGAGACCCAGTACTTC.

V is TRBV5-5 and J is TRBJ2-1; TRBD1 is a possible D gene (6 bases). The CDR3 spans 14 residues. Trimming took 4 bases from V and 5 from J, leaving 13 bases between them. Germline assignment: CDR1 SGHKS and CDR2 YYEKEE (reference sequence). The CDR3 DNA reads TGTGCCAGCAGCCCCGGGACATCTAACAATGAGCAGTTCTTC. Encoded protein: CASSPGTSNNEQFF.

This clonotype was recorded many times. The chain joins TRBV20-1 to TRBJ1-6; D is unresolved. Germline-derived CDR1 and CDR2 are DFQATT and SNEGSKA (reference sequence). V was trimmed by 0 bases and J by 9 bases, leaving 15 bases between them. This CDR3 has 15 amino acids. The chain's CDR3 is CSARDQLLSGSPLHF. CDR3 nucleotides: TGCAGTGCTAGAGACCAACTCCTCTCCGGTTCACCCCTCCACTTT.

This CDR3 reads CASSLAHGRVGDEQFF. CDR3 coding DNA: TGCGCCAGCAGCTTGGCCCACGGCAGGGTGGGCGATGAGCAGTTCTTC. The chain recombines TRBV5-1 with TRBJ2-1; perhaps TRBD1 as D (5 bases). The germline V gene encodes CDR1 SGHRS and CDR2 YFSETQ. The CDR3 consists of 16 residues. V was pared by 0 bases and J by 8 bases, with 18 bases between.

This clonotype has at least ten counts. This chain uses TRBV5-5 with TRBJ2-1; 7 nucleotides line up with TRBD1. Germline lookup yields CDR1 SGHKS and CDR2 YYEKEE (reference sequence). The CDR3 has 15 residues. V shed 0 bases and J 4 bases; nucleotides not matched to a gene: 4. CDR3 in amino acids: CASSLGGGLYNEQFF. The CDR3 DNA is TGTGCCAGCAGCTTGGGAGGGGGCCTGTACAATGAGCAGTTCTTC.

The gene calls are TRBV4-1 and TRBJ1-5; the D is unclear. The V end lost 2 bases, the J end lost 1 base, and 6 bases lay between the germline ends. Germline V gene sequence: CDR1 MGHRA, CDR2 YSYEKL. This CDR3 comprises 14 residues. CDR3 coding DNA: TGCGCCAGCAGCCAATCGTCGAGCAATCAGCCCCAGCATTTT. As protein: CASSQSSSNQPQHF.

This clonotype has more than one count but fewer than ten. CDR3 residues: CASSLPGGGNQPQHF. DNA of the CDR3: TGTGCCAGCTCTTTACCGGGGGGCGGCAATCAGCCCCAGCATTTT. The rearrangement joins TRBV6-1 to TRBJ1-5; D is possibly TRBD1 (6 bases). This CDR3 comprises 15 residues. The V gene's germline CDR1 is MNHNS and CDR2 SASEGT. V dropped 8 bases and J dropped 2 bases, with 16 bases sitting between them.

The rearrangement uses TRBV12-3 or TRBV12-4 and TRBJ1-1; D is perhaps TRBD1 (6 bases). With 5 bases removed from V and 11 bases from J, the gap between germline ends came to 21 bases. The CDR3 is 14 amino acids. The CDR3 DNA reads TGTGCCAGCAGTAGCTGGACAGCCGAAGGGGAGGCTTTCTTT. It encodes CASSSWTAEGEAFF.

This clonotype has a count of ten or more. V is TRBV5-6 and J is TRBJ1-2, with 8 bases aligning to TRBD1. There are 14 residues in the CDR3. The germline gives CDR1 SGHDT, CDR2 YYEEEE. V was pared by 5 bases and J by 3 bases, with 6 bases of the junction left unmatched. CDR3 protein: CASSWGTGDYGYTF. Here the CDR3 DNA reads TGTGCCAGCAGTTGGGGGACAGGCGACTATGGCTACACCTTC.

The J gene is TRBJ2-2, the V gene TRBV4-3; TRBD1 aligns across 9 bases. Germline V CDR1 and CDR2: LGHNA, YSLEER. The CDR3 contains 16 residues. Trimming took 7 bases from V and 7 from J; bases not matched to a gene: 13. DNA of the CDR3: TGCGCCAGCATGGCCGAGGACAGGGGATTCGGCGGGGAGCTGTTTTTT. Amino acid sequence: CASMAEDRGFGGELFF.

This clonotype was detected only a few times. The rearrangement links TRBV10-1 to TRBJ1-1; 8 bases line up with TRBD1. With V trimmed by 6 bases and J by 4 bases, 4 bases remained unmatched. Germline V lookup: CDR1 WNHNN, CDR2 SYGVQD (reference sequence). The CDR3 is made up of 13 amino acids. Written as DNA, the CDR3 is TGCGCCAGCAGAAGGACAGGGAGCACTGAAGCTTTCTTT. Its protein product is CASRRTGSTEAFF.

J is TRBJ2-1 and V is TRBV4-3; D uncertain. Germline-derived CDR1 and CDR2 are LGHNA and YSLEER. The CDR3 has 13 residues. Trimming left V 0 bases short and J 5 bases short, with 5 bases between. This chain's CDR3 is CASSQEEHNEQFF. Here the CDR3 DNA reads TGCGCCAGCAGCCAAGAAGAACACAATGAGCAGTTCTTC.

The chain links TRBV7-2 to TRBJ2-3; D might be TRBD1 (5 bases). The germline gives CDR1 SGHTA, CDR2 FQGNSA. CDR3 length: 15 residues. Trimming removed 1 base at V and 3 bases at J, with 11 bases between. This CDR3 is CASSLGGHETDTQYF. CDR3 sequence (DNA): TGTGCCAGCAGCTTAGGGGGCCACGAGACAGATACGCAGTATTTT.

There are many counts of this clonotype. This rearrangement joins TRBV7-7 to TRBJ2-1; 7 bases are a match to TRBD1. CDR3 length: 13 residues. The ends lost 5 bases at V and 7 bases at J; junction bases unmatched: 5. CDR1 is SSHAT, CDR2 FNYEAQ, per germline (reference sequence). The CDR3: CASSQDRINEQFF. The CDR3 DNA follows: TGTGCCAGCAGCCAGGACAGGATTAATGAGCAGTTCTTC.

The CDR3 here is CASSLTGVPYEQYV. The CDR3 DNA is TGTGCCAGCAGCTTGACTGGGGTCCCCTACGAGCAGTACGTC. The chain has TRBV5-8 and TRBJ2-7, with no clear D. The V and J ends lost 1 base and 2 bases respectively, with 10 bases between them. The CDR3 loop spans 14 amino acids. Germline CDR1 is SGHTS and CDR2 is YDEGEE.

The CDR3 here is CSAVGGLQETQYF. The CDR3 DNA is TGCAGTGCTGTCGGGGGGCTACAAGAGACCCAGTACTTC. This chain links TRBV20-1 with TRBJ2-5; maybe TRBD2 (7 bases). Per the germline V gene, CDR1 is DFQATT and CDR2 is SNEGSKA (reference sequence). Trimming cost V 5 bases and J 2 bases, with 12 bases left between them. The CDR3 runs 13 residues.

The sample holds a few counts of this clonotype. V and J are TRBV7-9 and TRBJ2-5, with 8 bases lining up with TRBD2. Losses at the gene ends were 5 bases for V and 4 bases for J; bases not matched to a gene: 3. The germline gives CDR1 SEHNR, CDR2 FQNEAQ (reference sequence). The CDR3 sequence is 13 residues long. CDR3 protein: CASSRGGTETQYF. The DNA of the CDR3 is TGTGCCAGCAGCCGGGGGGGGACAGAGACCCAGTACTTC.

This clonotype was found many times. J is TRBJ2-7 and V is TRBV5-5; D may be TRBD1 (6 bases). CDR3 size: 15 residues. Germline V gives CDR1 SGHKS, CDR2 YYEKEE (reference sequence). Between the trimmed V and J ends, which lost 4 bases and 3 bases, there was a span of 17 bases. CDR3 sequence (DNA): TGTGCCAGCAGCATACAGGGTAGATCGGGCTACGAGCAGTACTTC. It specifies CASSIQGRSGYEQYF.

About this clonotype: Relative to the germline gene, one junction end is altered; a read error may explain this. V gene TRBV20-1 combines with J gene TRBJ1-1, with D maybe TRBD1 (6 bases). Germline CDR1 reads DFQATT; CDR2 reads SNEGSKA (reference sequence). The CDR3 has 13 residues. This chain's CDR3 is CSASTGGLTEAFF. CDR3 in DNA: TGCAGTGCTAGTACGGGGGGGCTGACTGAAGCCTTCTTT.

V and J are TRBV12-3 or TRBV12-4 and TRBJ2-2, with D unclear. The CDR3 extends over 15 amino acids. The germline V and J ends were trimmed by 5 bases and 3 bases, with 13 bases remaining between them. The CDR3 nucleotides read TGTGCCAGCAGTCACAGAGGATGGGACACCGGGGAGCTGTTTTTT. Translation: CASSHRGWDTGELFF.

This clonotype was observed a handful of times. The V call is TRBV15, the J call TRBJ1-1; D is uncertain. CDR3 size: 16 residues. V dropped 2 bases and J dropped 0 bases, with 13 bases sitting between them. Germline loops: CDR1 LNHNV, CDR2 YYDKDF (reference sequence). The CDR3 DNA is TGTGCCACCAGCAGAACTCTGACACGGATGAACACTGAAGCTTTCTTT. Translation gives CATSRTLTRMNTEAFF.

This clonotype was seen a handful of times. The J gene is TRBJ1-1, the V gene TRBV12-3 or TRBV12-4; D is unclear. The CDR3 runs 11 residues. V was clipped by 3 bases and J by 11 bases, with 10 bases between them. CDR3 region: CASSLGPNAFF. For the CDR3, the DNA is TGTGCCAGCAGTTTGGGCCCTAATGCTTTCTTT.